These 17 T cell receptor beta chains originate from one sample sequenced in a study of T-cell memory formation after mild COVID-19. TCRdb reanalysed the 5' RACE reads using MiXCR and keeps one entry per CDR3 protein. This table holds about 240,000 distinct CDR3 sequences, over 8.5% found once. The sequencing input was PBMCs or a T cell subset sorted from them (not recorded which). All receptors derive from a man aged 18 to 30 who had mild COVID-19 (a few samples of this study predate the infection). Cell type and time point are not known.

The rearrangement joins TRBV11-2 to TRBJ2-1; 12 nucleotides agree with TRBD2. Germline values: CDR1 SGHAT, CDR2 FQNNGV. The CDR3 totals 15 residues. Trimming at V came to 6 bases and at J to 7 bases, leaving 7 bases not matched to a gene. CDR3 residues: CASSPGTSGWNEQFF. Written as DNA, the CDR3 is TGTGCCAGCAGTCCCGGGACTAGCGGGTGGAATGAGCAGTTCTTC.

The chain has TRBV6-2 or TRBV6-3 and TRBJ2-7, with D possibly called TRBD1 or TRBD2 (5 bases each). V was cut by 4 bases and J by 0 bases, with 10 bases left in between. This CDR3 has 14 residues. The V gene's germline CDR1 is MNHEY and CDR2 SVGEGT. CDR3 in amino acids: CASSWDPLSYEQYF. CDR3 in DNA: TGTGCCAGCAGTTGGGACCCCCTCTCCTACGAGCAGTACTTC.

This clonotype appeared a few times. The rearrangement links TRBV10-3 to TRBJ1-6, with D hard to call. CDR1 and CDR2 (germline): ENHRY, SYGVKD. This CDR3 is 15 amino acids long. Between the trimmed V and J ends, which lost 0 bases and 7 bases, there was a span of 10 bases. The CDR3 DNA sequence: TGTGCCATCAGTGAGTCGGTAAATATGAATTCACCCCTCCACTTT. It encodes CAISESVNMNSPLHF.

The chain couples TRBV6-2 or TRBV6-3 to TRBJ1-5; maybe TRBD1 (5 bases). This CDR3 has 15 amino acids. The V end was cut by 6 bases, the J end by 2 bases, with 14 bases between. CDR1 is MNHEY, CDR2 SVGEGT, per germline. CDR3 protein: CASSWDDGGNQPQHF. For the CDR3, the DNA is TGTGCCAGCAGCTGGGACGATGGGGGCAATCAGCCCCAGCATTTT.

V usage is TRBV20-1 and J usage is TRBJ1-1; D ambiguous. Trimming removed 0 bases at V and 5 bases at J, with 10 bases between. CDR1 is DFQATT, CDR2 SNEGSKA, per germline (reference sequence). CDR3 size: 13 residues. The DNA of the CDR3 is TGCAGTGCTAGAGATTTCGGGCGGACTGAAGCTTTCTTT. Its protein product is CSARDFGRTEAFF.

The rearrangement uses TRBV4-3 and TRBJ1-1; D gene ambiguous. Trimming removed 1 base at V and 4 bases at J, with 13 bases between. Germline V gene sequence: CDR1 LGHNA, CDR2 YSLEER. This CDR3 has 15 amino acids. The DNA of the CDR3 is TGCGCCAGCAGCCAAGGGATCCCCACTAGCACTGAAGCTTTCTTT. Its translation: CASSQGIPTSTEAFF.

The CDR3 reads CASSSRDRISYEQYF. The DNA for the CDR3 is TGTGCCAGCAGTTCTCGGGACAGGATTTCCTACGAGCAGTACTTC. The V call is TRBV6-6, the J call TRBJ2-7; 8 bases align to TRBD1. There are 15 residues in the CDR3. V shed 4 bases and J 1 base; nucleotides not matched to a gene: 6. Germline lookup yields CDR1 MNHNY and CDR2 SVGAGI (reference sequence).

This clonotype came up a few times. This chain uses TRBV6-2 or TRBV6-3 with TRBJ2-7; 7 bases map to TRBD1. The CDR3 loop spans 11 amino acids. Germline CDR1 is MNHEY and CDR2 is SVGEGT. Losses at the gene ends were 8 bases for V and 4 bases for J; bases not matched to a gene: 2. CDR3 amino acids: CASGQAYEQYV. The DNA for the CDR3 is TGTGCCAGCGGACAGGCATACGAGCAGTACGTC.

This chain uses TRBV10-2 with TRBJ2-5, with 8 bases matching TRBD1. The CDR3 loop spans 17 amino acids. V was pared by 1 base and J by 7 bases, with 14 bases of the junction left unmatched. Germline V gene data show CDR1 as WSHSY and CDR2 as SAAADI. CDR3 coding DNA: TGCGCCAGCAGTGAGTGGATCCTGGACAGGGTCGGCGTGACCCAGTACTTC. The encoded protein is CASSEWILDRVGVTQYF.

This clonotype has only a few counts. For the CDR3, the DNA is TGTGCCACCCAGGGGACACCCTACAATCAGCCCCAGCATTTT. Protein product: CATQGTPYNQPQHF. The gene calls are TRBV19 and TRBJ1-5; D perhaps matches TRBD1 (6 bases). CDR1 is LNHDA, CDR2 SQIVND, per germline (reference sequence). CDR3 size: 14 residues. The V end lost 10 bases, the J end lost 3 bases, and 16 bases lay between the germline ends. The full variable domain, in which reference TRBV19 and TRBJ1-5 provide the parts outside the CDR3, is DGGITQSPKYLFRKEGQNVTLSCEQNLNHDAMYWYRQDPGQGLRLIYYSQIVNDFQKGDIAEGYSVSREKKESFPLTVTSAQKNPTAFYLCATQGTPYNQPQHFGDGTRLSIL.

This clonotype was counted a few times. The chain employs TRBV29-1 and TRBJ2-5, with D perhaps being TRBD1 or TRBD2 (6 bases each). V gave up 3 bases and J gave up 0 bases, with 17 bases separating them. The CDR3 is 16 residues long. Germline V CDR1 and CDR2: SQVTM, ANQGSEA. Here the CDR3 reads CSVDGPGARYQETQYF. CDR3 bases: TGCAGCGTTGATGGTCCGGGGGCACGTTACCAAGAGACCCAGTACTTC.

This clonotype was counted only a few times. The chain has TRBV13 and TRBJ2-7; unclear D gene. This CDR3 has 11 amino acids. V was pared by 1 base and J by 6 bases, with 4 bases between. The germline CDR1 and CDR2 sequences are PRHDT and FYEKMQ (reference sequence). The DNA for the CDR3 is TGTGCCAGCAGCTTAGCTGCCGAGCAGTACTTC. Protein product: CASSLAAEQYF.

This chain uses TRBV28 with TRBJ2-3, with D possibly being TRBD1 (5 bases). V was cut by 10 bases and J by 2 bases, with 13 bases left in between. Germline V gives CDR1 MDHEN, CDR2 SYDVKM. This CDR3 is built from 13 residues. The chain's CDR3 is CATDAGNTDTQYF. For the CDR3, the DNA is TGTGCCACCGACGCAGGGAACACAGATACGCAGTATTTT.

Only a few counts were recorded for this clonotype. The genes are TRBV4-2 and TRBJ2-3; perhaps TRBD1 as D (5 bases). Trimming cost V 1 base and J 3 bases, with 17 bases left between them. CDR3 size: 17 residues. Germline values: CDR1 LGHNA, CDR2 YNFKEQ. In DNA, the CDR3 is TGTGCCAGCAGCCAAGGCTTAGGGGATATATGGACAGATACGCAGTATTTT. It translates to CASSQGLGDIWTDTQYF.

The chain carries TRBV5-4 and TRBJ2-3, with a tentative D call TRBD2 (6 bases). From germline, CDR1 is SGHNT and CDR2 YYREEE (reference sequence). CDR3 length: 14 residues. V shed 5 bases and J shed 4 bases, with 14 bases lying between them. The CDR3 DNA reads as TGTGCCAGCAGGGAGGACTACCAATCAGATACGCAGTATTTT. Residues: CASREDYQSDTQYF.

The CDR3 nucleotides are TGTGCCAACGACGAAATCACAGATACGCAGTATTTT. The encoded protein is CANDEITDTQYF. This chain joins TRBV7-9 and TRBJ2-3; no firm D call. The ends were cut back, 10 bases at V and 2 bases at J, with 10 bases in the middle. The CDR3 sequence is 12 residues long. CDR1 and CDR2 from the germline V gene are SEHNR and FQNEAQ (reference sequence). Supplemented by reference TRBV7-9 and TRBJ2-3, the full variable domain reads DTGVSQNPRHKITKRGQNVTFRCDPISEHNRLYWYRQTLGQGPEFLTYFQNEAQLEKSRLLSDRFSAERPKGSFSTLEIQRTEQGDSAMYLCANDEITDTQYFGPGTRLTVL.

This clonotype was detected a few times. This chain links TRBV7-2 with TRBJ2-3; TRBD2 aligns across 14 bases. The V gene's germline CDR1 is SGHTA and CDR2 FQGNSA. V gave up 0 bases and J gave up 7 bases; unmatched junction bases: 9. The CDR3 covers 18 residues. The CDR3 loop is CASSLAAGTSGGGNTQYF. CDR3 DNA: TGTGCCAGCAGCTTAGCGGCCGGGACTAGCGGGGGAGGAAATACGCAGTATTTT.